The rows below give T cell receptor beta chains drawn from one sample of a study of neurological immune-mediated disorders. MiXCR was run by TCRdb on the 5' RACE reads, yielding one entry per CDR3 protein. The sample holds around 13,000 distinct CDR3 sequences, 8.5% to 12% seen once. The sequencing input was PBMCs. The source is a woman aged 35 to 49 in good health. CDR3s include the opening cysteine and the closing phenylalanine or tryptophan. The order of the fields is J gene, D gene, clone size, V gene, CDR3 protein, CDR3 DNA. A D gene is named only where the DNA matches it firmly. Clone size is stated in some rows and not others, as once, few, many or a class when expanded.

>TRBJ2-5|.|many|TRBV6-5
CASSYSYEETQYF
TGTGCCAGCAGTTACTCGTATGAGGAGACCCAGTACTTC
>TRBJ2-5|.|many|TRBV7-9
CASGLRATQETQYF
TGTGCCAGCGGCTTGCGGGCCACACAAGAGACCCAGTACTTC
>TRBJ2-3|.|many|TRBV7-9
CASSPPPGVDTQYF
TGTGCCAGCAGCCCCCCCCCGGGTGTCGATACGCAGTATTTT
>TRBJ1-2|TRBD1|many|TRBV10-1
CASSESRTGGGYTF
TGCGCCAGCAGTGAGTCGAGGACAGGGGGAGGCTACACCTTC
>TRBJ2-2|TRBD2|many|TRBV28
CASSLTGLAGRAGELFF
TGTGCCAGCAGTTTGACAGGACTAGCGGGAAGGGCCGGGGAGCTGTTTTTT
>TRBJ1-2|.|.|TRBV10-3
CAISEQGGYGYTF
TGTGCCATCAGTGAACAGGGAGGGTATGGCTACACCTTC
>TRBJ2-3|.|many|TRBV28
CASSPPGRLLTDTQYF
TGTGCCAGCAGTCCCCCGGGGCGGTTACTCACAGATACGCAGTATTTT
>TRBJ1-4|.|many|TRBV18
CASSPPGVEKLFF
TGTGCCAGCTCACCCCCGGGGGTTGAAAAACTGTTTTTT
>TRBJ2-7|.|many|TRBV5-1
CASSLNFRNSYEQYF
TGCGCCAGCAGCTTAAACTTCAGGAATTCCTACGAGCAGTACTTC
>TRBJ1-1|.|many|TRBV3-1
CASSHRVGSTEAFF
TGTGCCAGCAGCCATCGAGTAGGGAGCACTGAAGCTTTCTTT
>TRBJ2-5|.|many|TRBV6-2/TRBV6-3
CASSRGKQETQYF
TGTGCCAGCAGTAGGGGCAAACAAGAGACCCAGTACTTC
>TRBJ2-3|.|.|TRBV20-1
CSARADRPDTQYF
TGCAGTGCTAGAGCGGACCGGCCCGATACGCAGTATTTT
>TRBJ2-1|.|many|TRBV9
CASSGTRASYNEQFF
TGTGCCAGCAGCGGAACTAGGGCCTCCTACAATGAGCAGTTCTTC
>TRBJ1-6|.|many|TRBV6-5
CASRDSGSPLHF
TGTGCCAGCAGAGATAGCGGTTCACCCCTCCACTTT
>TRBJ1-2|TRBD1|many|TRBV20-1
CSAVRQGTMGGYTF
TGCAGTGCCGTCCGACAGGGGACAATGGGTGGCTACACCTTC
>TRBJ2-7|.|many|TRBV10-3
CAISDASSYEQYF
TGTGCCATCAGTGACGCTAGCTCCTACGAGCAGTACTTC
>TRBJ2-7|.|many|TRBV7-9
CASSWGTGGSGSEQYF
TGTGCCAGCAGCTGGGGGACAGGCGGGAGTGGCTCCGAGCAGTACTTC
>TRBJ2-1|TRBD1|many|TRBV12-3/TRBV12-4
CASSFFGQGAGNEQFF
TGTGCCAGCAGTTTCTTTGGTCAGGGGGCGGGGAATGAGCAGTTCTTC
>TRBJ2-5|.|many|TRBV7-9
CASSLKGSGMETQYF
TGTGCCAGCAGCTTAAAAGGCAGTGGGATGGAGACCCAGTACTTC
>TRBJ2-3|TRBD1|few|TRBV3-1
CASSQMRTGGTDTQYF
TGTGCCAGCAGCCAAATGAGGACAGGGGGCACAGATACGCAGTATTTT
>TRBJ1-3|TRBD1|many|TRBV20-1
CSASTGGSGNTIYF
TGCAGTGCTAGTACAGGGGGCTCTGGAAACACCATATATTTT
>TRBJ2-7|.|many|TRBV5-1
CASSLPLVGGSYEQYF
TGCGCCAGCAGCTTGCCACTAGTGGGGGGATCCTACGAGCAGTACTTC
>TRBJ2-7|.|many|TRBV18
CASSRRERGEQYF
TGTGCCAGCTCCCGAAGAGAAAGGGGCGAGCAGTACTTC
>TRBJ2-3|.|many|TRBV28
CASSPTIGLDLTDTQYF
TGTGCCAGCAGTCCCACTATCGGGTTAGACCTCACAGATACGCAGTATTTT
>TRBJ2-1|.|many|TRBV27
CASSWGYEQFF
TGTGCCAGCAGTTGGGGATATGAGCAGTTCTTC
>TRBJ1-1|.|many|TRBV5-1
CASSYLGTGDEAFF
TGCGCCAGCAGCTATCTTGGAACGGGCGATGAAGCTTTCTTT